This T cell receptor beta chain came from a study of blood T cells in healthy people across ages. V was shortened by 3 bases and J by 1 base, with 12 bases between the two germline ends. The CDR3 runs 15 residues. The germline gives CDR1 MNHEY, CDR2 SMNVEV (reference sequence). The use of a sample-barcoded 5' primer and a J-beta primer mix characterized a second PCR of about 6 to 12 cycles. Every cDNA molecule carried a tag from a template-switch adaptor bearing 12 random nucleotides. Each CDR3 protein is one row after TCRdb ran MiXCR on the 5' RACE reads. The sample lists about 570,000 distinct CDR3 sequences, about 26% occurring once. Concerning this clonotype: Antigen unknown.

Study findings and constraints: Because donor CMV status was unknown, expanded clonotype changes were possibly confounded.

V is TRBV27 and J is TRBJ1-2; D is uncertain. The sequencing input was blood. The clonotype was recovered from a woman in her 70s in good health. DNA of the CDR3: TGTGCCAGCAGTTTTCTAAGAGCGGATAACTATGGCTACACCTTC. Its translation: CASSFLRADNYGYTF.